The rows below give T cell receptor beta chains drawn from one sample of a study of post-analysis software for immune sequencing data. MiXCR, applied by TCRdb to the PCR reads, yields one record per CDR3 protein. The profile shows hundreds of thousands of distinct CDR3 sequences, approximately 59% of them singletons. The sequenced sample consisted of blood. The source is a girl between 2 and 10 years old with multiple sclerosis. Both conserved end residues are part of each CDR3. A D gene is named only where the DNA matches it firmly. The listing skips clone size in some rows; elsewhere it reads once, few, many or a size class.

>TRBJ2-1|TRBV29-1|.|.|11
TGCAGCGTTTCCGTGGGCAATGAGCAGTTCTTC
CSVSVGNEQFF
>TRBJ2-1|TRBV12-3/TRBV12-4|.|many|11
TGTGCCAGCAGTCCGGGCAATGAGCAGTTCTTC
CASSPGNEQFF
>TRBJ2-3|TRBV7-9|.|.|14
TGTGCCAGCAGCTTAGGACACCGGACAGATACGCAGTATTTT
CASSLGHRTDTQYF
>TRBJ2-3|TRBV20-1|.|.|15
TGCAGTGCTAGAGATCATCCAAGACCCACAGATACGCAGTATTTT
CSARDHPRPTDTQYF
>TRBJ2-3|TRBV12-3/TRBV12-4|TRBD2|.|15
TGTGCCAGCAGTTGGACTAGCGGGAGTGGGGATACGCAGTATTTT
CASSWTSGSGDTQYF
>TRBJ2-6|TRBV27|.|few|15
TGTGCCAGCAGTCGCGTCAGCTCTGGGGCCAACGTCCTGACTTTC
CASSRVSSGANVLTF
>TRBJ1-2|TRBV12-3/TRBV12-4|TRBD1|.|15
TGTGCCAGCAGTTTGGGGGGACAGGGTTACTATGGCTACACCTTC
CASSLGGQGYYGYTF
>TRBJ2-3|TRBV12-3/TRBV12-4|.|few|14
TGTGCCAGCAGTTTACGCGGCAACACAGATACGCAGTATTTT
CASSLRGNTDTQYF
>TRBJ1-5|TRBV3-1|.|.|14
TGTGCCAGCAGCCCCGGGGGGGGCGGAAAGCCCCAGCATTTT
CASSPGGGGKPQHF
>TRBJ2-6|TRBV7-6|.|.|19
TGTGCCAGCACCCTCCTTACCGGGACGGTGCGCTCTGGGGCCAACGTCCTGACTTTC
CASTLLTGTVRSGANVLTF
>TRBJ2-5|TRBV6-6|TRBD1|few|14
TGTGCCAGCCACCCACAGGGGGCAGGGGAGACCCAGTACTTC
CASHPQGAGETQYF
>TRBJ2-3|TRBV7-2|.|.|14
TGTGCCAGCAGCCAAACACAGGGAGCAGATACGCAGTATTTT
CASSQTQGADTQYF
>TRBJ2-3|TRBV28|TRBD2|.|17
TGTGCCAGCAGTTTAGAAGAGGCGGGAGTCTTGTCAGATATGCAGTATTTT
CASSLEEAGVLSDMQYF